Listed here are 29 T cell receptor beta chains from one sample, sequenced in a study of T cell responses to AZD1222 COVID-19 vaccine. The assay was immunoSEQ multiplex PCR, and TCRdb's table has in-frame clones only and misses some. The table lists approximately 200,000 clones, 90% to 95% of them singletons. Sequenced material: peripheral blood, taken 28 days after the second AZD1222 dose. The receptors come from an adult who received the AZD1222 COVID-19 vaccine.

The chain is built from TRBV19 and TRBJ1-1; 9 bases fit TRBD1. Trimming removed 7 bases from V and 4 bases from J; junction bases left unmatched: 7. The CDR3 spans 14 residues. CDR1 and CDR2 (germline): LNHDA, SQIVND (reference sequence). The CDR3 loop reads CASTLLTGGTEAFF. The CDR3 DNA sequence: TGTGCCAGTACCCTCTTGACAGGGGGCACTGAAGCTTTCTTT.

This chain links TRBV6-5 with TRBJ1-1; 8 positions match TRBD1. In germline, CDR1 is MNHEY, CDR2 SVGAGI. Trimming cost V 3 bases and J 5 bases; bases outside gene matches: 11. The CDR3 loop spans 16 amino acids. CDR3 in DNA: TGTGCCAGCAGTTATTCCACCGGGACAGGAGTTACTGAAGCTTTCTTT. Translated, it gives CASSYSTGTGVTEAFF.

The rearrangement links TRBV28 to TRBJ2-7; TRBD2 is a possible D gene (6 bases). Germline CDR1 and CDR2: MDHEN and SYDVKM. This CDR3 comprises 14 residues. V lost 5 bases and J lost 0, with 11 bases in between. The CDR3 DNA follows: TGTGCCAGCAGTGCCCCCGGGGGCTCCTACGAGCAGTACTTC. Its protein product is CASSAPGGSYEQYF. The full variable domain, rest sourced from reference TRBV28 and TRBJ2-7, is DVKVTQSSRYLVKRTGEKVFLECVQDMDHENMFWYRQDPGLGLRLIYFSYDVKMKEKGDIPEGYSVSREKKERFSLILESASTNQTSMYLCASSAPGGSYEQYFGPGTRLTVT.

The chain recombines TRBV5-1 with TRBJ1-1; TRBD1 matches 7 bases. There are 13 residues in the CDR3. The junction had 7 bases not matched to a gene; V was cut back by 0 bases and J by 11 bases. Germline V gene lookup returns CDR1 SGHRS and CDR2 YFSETQ. The chain's CDR3 is CASSLATGRHAFF. CDR3 nucleotide sequence: TGCGCCAGCAGCTTGGCGACAGGGAGACATGCTTTCTTT.

CDR3 region: CASSLALGQGVPEAFF. The CDR3 DNA sequence: TGCGCCAGCAGCTTGGCGCTGGGACAGGGAGTCCCTGAAGCTTTCTTT. The gene calls are TRBV5-1 and TRBJ1-1, with 9 bases lining up with TRBD1. Germline CDR1 is SGHRS and CDR2 is YFSETQ. V lost 0 bases, J lost 6 bases, and 9 bases stayed unmatched. The CDR3 is made up of 16 amino acids.

The chain carries TRBV12-5 and TRBJ1-1; 8 positions agree with TRBD1. Germline V gene data show CDR1 as LGHNT and CDR2 as FRNRAP. The CDR3 consists of 14 residues. Trimming removed 3 bases from V and 3 bases from J; junction bases left unmatched: 3. CDR3 sequence: CASGFGQGHTEAFF. The CDR3 nucleotides read TGTGCTAGTGGTTTTGGACAGGGTCACACTGAAGCTTTCTTT.

The chain combines TRBV7-8 with TRBJ2-5; 9 nucleotides align to TRBD1. CDR1 SGHVS and CDR2 FQNEAQ come from the germline V gene. V gave up 6 bases and J gave up 4 bases; unmatched junction bases: 0. The CDR3 consists of 12 residues. The CDR3 DNA reads TGTGCCAGCAGACAGGGGGCAGAGACCCAGTACTTC. The encoded protein is CASRQGAETQYF.

The chain uses TRBV7-9 and TRBJ1-5; 8 bases agree with TRBD1. J lost 4 bases, V lost 4 bases, and 3 bases had no gene match. From germline, CDR1 is SEHNR and CDR2 FQNEAQ (reference sequence). CDR3 length: 14 residues. The CDR3 DNA reads TGTGCCAGCAGCTCCGGGACAGGAAATCAGCCCCAGCATTTT. This gives the protein CASSSGTGNQPQHF.

The CDR3 region is CASSLNRYGYTF. CDR3 coding DNA: TGTGCCAGCAGCTTAAACCGGTATGGCTACACCTTC. The chain carries TRBV7-9 and TRBJ1-2; D remains unclear. V lost 2 bases to trimming and J lost 5 bases, with 6 bases between them. The germline CDR1 and CDR2 sequences are SEHNR and FQNEAQ (reference sequence). There are 12 residues in the CDR3.

The V gene is TRBV18, the J gene TRBJ2-2; D call uncertain. CDR3 length equals 13 residues. V was pared by 3 bases and J by 5 bases, with 7 bases between. CDR1 is KGHSH, CDR2 LQKENI, per germline. CDR3 sequence (DNA): TGTGCCAGCTCACCTGGGCGAACCGGGGAGCTGTTTTTT. Amino acid sequence: CASSPGRTGELFF.

The V and J genes are TRBV10-1 and TRBJ2-1; TRBD2 is a possible D gene (7 bases). Per the germline V gene, CDR1 is WNHNN and CDR2 is SYGVQD (reference sequence). V lost 2 bases to trimming and J lost 6 bases, with 11 bases between them. This CDR3 is built from 14 residues. CDR3 region: CASSEGGGANEQFF. The CDR3 DNA sequence: TGCGCCAGCAGTGAGGGAGGGGGGGCCAATGAGCAGTTCTTC.

This rearrangement joins TRBV6-5 to TRBJ2-5; 7 nucleotides line up with TRBD1. The junction had 4 bases not matched to a gene; V was cut back by 6 bases and J by 0 bases. CDR1 MNHEY and CDR2 SVGAGI come from the germline V gene. The CDR3 has 14 residues. The CDR3 protein is CASRLGQNQETQYF. The CDR3 DNA follows: TGTGCCAGCAGATTGGGACAGAACCAAGAGACCCAGTACTTC.

The chain combines TRBV4-1 with TRBJ2-3, with 8 bases identical to TRBD2. V was pared by 2 bases and J by 2 bases, with 9 bases of the junction left unmatched. The germline V gene has CDR1 MGHRA and CDR2 YSYEKL. The CDR3 extends over 17 amino acids. The CDR3 nucleotides read TGCGCCAGCAGCCAACTCGGACTAGCCGTTATCACAGATACGCAGTATTTT. As protein: CASSQLGLAVITDTQYF.

This chain connects TRBV27 to TRBJ1-6; D not certain. The CDR3 runs 14 residues. The germline V and J ends were trimmed by 3 bases and 6 bases, with 9 bases remaining between them. CDR1 and CDR2 (germline): MNHEY, SMNVEV (reference sequence). The CDR3 protein is CASSFSGINSPLHF. CDR3 in DNA: TGTGCCAGCAGTTTTTCGGGGATTAATTCACCCCTCCACTTT.

V gene TRBV19 combines with J gene TRBJ1-1; a weak D match, TRBD1 (5 bases). The CDR3 totals 15 residues. Per germline, CDR1 LNHDA and CDR2 SQIVND (reference sequence). Trimming shortened V by 6 bases and J by 5 bases, and 19 bases separated the two germline ends. The CDR3 protein is CASSSPHVGGTEAFF. The DNA for the CDR3 is TGTGCCAGTAGCTCACCTCATGTGGGGGGAACTGAAGCTTTCTTT.

The rearrangement uses TRBV6-5 and TRBJ1-1; 7 nucleotides agree with TRBD1. From germline, CDR1 is MNHEY and CDR2 SVGAGI. This CDR3 contains 11 residues. The V and J ends lost 7 bases and 7 bases, in that order; junction bases with no gene match: 3. CDR3 sequence reads: CASKGQIEAFF. CDR3 in DNA: TGTGCCAGCAAGGGACAGATTGAAGCTTTCTTT.

The CDR3 loop is CASSPTGAPNTGELFF. As DNA, the CDR3 is TGTGCCAGCAGTCCCACAGGGGCTCCGAACACCGGGGAGCTGTTTTTT. The chain uses TRBV28 and TRBJ2-2, with 7 bases that match TRBD1. J gave up 0 bases and V 5 bases, and 6 bases lay outside the gene matches. This CDR3 has 16 amino acids. CDR1 is MDHEN and CDR2 is SYDVKM in the germline V gene.

The V gene is TRBV10-3, the J gene TRBJ1-2; 10 bases map to TRBD1. The CDR3 is made up of 14 amino acids. Germline CDR1 reads ENHRY; CDR2 reads SYGVKD. V dropped 4 bases and J dropped 7; count of bases not matched to a gene: 6. The CDR3 sequence: CAISGDRGVSGYTF. CDR3 in DNA: TGTGCCATCAGTGGGGACAGGGGAGTCTCTGGCTACACCTTC.

As DNA, the CDR3 is TGTGCCAGCAGCCTTCGCAGGACAGGGGCTTTCTCCTACGAGCAGTACTTC. Protein sequence: CASSLRRTGAFSYEQYF. The V and J genes are TRBV3-1 (or the pseudogene TRBV3-2) and TRBJ2-7; 9 bases line up with TRBD1. The junction had 10 bases not matched to a gene; V was cut back by 4 bases and J by 0 bases. The CDR3 runs to 17 residues. Germline CDR1 is LGHDT and CDR2 is YNNKEL (reference sequence).

The chain employs TRBV5-4 and TRBJ2-7; the match to TRBD1 covers 12 bases. The CDR3 has 16 residues. Germline-derived CDR1 and CDR2 are SGHNT and YYREEE (reference sequence). Unmatched junction bases numbered 10, after V lost 4 bases and J lost 5 bases. For the CDR3, the DNA is TGTGCCAGCAGCGTTACCGGGACAGGGGGCAACAACGAGCAGTACTTC. Protein product: CASSVTGTGGNNEQYF.

CDR3 DNA sequence: TGTGCCACCAGCAGAGACCCGACAGCTGAGCAGTTCTTC. This encodes CATSRDPTAEQFF. V is TRBV15 and J is TRBJ2-1; D possibly corresponds to TRBD1 (5 bases). Between the trimmed V and J ends, which lost 0 bases and 9 bases, there was a span of 9 bases. CDR3 size: 13 residues. Germline CDR1 is LNHNV and CDR2 is YYDKDF (reference sequence). The full variable domain, with the rest looked up from reference TRBV15 and TRBJ2-1, is DAMVIQNPRYQVTQFGKPVTLSCSQTLNHNVMYWYQQKSSQAPKLLFHYYDKDFNNEADTPDNFQSRRPNTSFCFLDIRSPGLGDTAMYLCATSRDPTAEQFFGPGTRLTVL.

The CDR3: CASRFGAGLEKLFF. CDR3 DNA: TGTGCCAGCAGGTTTGGGGCAGGGTTAGAAAAACTGTTTTTT. This rearrangement joins TRBV2 to TRBJ1-4; weak D call: TRBD1 (5 bases). The V and J ends lost 6 bases and 8 bases respectively, with 16 bases between them. The CDR3 spans 14 residues. In germline, CDR1 is SNHLY, CDR2 FYNNEI. The full variable domain, rest sourced from reference TRBV2 and TRBJ1-4, is EPEVTQTPSHQVTQMGQEVILRCVPISNHLYFYWYRQILGQKVEFLVSFYNNEISEKSEIFDDQFSVERPDGSNFTLKIRSTKLEDSAMYFCASRFGAGLEKLFFGSGTQLSVL.

The genes are TRBV4-3 and TRBJ1-4; the match to TRBD1 covers 8 bases. Germline loops: CDR1 LGHNA, CDR2 YSLEER. The V gene end was trimmed by 4 bases and the J gene end by 8 bases; junction bases not matched to a gene: 9. This CDR3 region has 15 residues. CDR3 in DNA: TGCGCCAGCAGCCCGATTGACAGGGGAAGCGAAAAACTGTTTTTT. The encoded protein is CASSPIDRGSEKLFF.

The chain uses TRBV11-1 and TRBJ1-1; TRBD1 is a possible D gene (5 bases). There are 14 residues in the CDR3. V lost 6 bases and J lost 2, with 13 bases in between. CDR1 is SGHAT, CDR2 FQDESV, per germline (reference sequence). In DNA, the CDR3 is TGTGCCAGCAGTTACCGGGACGTCAACACTGAAGCTTTCTTT. Translation: CASSYRDVNTEAFF.

The gene calls are TRBV9 and TRBJ2-5, with D possibly being TRBD2 (6 bases). The CDR3 has 16 residues. Germline values: CDR1 SGDLS, CDR2 YYNGEE. V was pared by 2 bases and J by 1 base, with 15 bases between. Written as DNA, the CDR3 is TGTGCCAGCAGCGTGACGGCGGGGAGAAGCCAAGAGACCCAGTACTTC. Translating it yields CASSVTAGRSQETQYF.

V is TRBV7-3 and J is TRBJ1-1; 7 positions agree with TRBD1. The germline V gene has CDR1 SGHTA and CDR2 FQGTGA. After removal of 4 bases from V and 11 bases from J, the junction contained 10 bases not matched to a gene. This CDR3 has 13 residues. CDR3 bases: TGTGCCAGCAGCTCCGACAGGGTCGGGGAGGCTTTCTTT. Its protein is CASSSDRVGEAFF.

The chain joins TRBV2 to TRBJ2-2, with 7 bases lining up with TRBD2. The junction had 9 bases not matched to a gene; V was cut back by 4 bases and J by 4 bases. Germline V gives CDR1 SNHLY, CDR2 FYNNEI. This CDR3 spans 16 amino acids. Here the CDR3 reads CASSVQGGGSTGELFF. The CDR3 DNA sequence: TGTGCCAGCAGTGTGCAAGGCGGGGGTAGCACCGGGGAGCTGTTTTTT.

The chain uses TRBV30 and TRBJ2-1; D not resolved. CDR1 is GTSNPN and CDR2 is SVGIG in the germline V gene (reference sequence). Trimming left V 0 bases short and J 10 bases short, with 7 bases between. The CDR3 consists of 11 residues. The CDR3 nucleotides read TGTGCCTGGAGTGTACTCGGGGAGCAGTTCTTC. Amino acid sequence: CAWSVLGEQFF.

As regards this clone: Within the sample, other DNA sequences also encode this same CDR3. CDR3: CASSQVSVYGYTF. Here the CDR3 DNA reads TGTGCCAGCAGCCAGGTGTCAGTCTATGGCTACACCTTC. The chain links TRBV3-1 (or the pseudogene TRBV3-2) to TRBJ1-2; D is undetermined. The V end lost 3 bases, the J end lost 4 bases, and 9 bases lay between the germline ends. Germline loops: CDR1 LGHDT, CDR2 YNNKEL (reference sequence). This CDR3 is 13 amino acids long.